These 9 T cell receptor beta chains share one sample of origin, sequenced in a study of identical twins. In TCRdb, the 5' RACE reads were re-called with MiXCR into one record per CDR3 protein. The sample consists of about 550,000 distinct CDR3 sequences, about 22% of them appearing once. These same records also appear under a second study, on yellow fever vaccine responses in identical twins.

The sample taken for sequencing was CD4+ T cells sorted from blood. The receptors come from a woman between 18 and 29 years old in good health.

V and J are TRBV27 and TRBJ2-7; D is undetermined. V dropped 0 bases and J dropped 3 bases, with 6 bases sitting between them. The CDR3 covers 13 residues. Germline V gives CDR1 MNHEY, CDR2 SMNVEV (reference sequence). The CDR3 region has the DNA TGTGCCAGCAGTTTATCCCCAATCTACGAGCAGTACTTC. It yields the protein CASSLSPIYEQYF.

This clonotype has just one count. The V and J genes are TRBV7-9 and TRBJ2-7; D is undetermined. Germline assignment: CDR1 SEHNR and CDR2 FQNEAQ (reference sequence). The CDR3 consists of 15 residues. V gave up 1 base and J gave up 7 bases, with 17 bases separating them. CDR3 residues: CASSLVSYIGPEQYF. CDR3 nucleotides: TGTGCCAGCAGCTTAGTCTCCTATATCGGTCCGGAGCAGTACTTC. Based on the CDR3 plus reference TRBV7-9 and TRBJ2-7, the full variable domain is DTGVSQNPRHKITKRGQNVTFRCDPISEHNRLYWYRQTLGQGPEFLTYFQNEAQLEKSRLLSDRFSAERPKGSFSTLEIQRTEQGDSAMYLCASSLVSYIGPEQYFGPGTRLTVT.

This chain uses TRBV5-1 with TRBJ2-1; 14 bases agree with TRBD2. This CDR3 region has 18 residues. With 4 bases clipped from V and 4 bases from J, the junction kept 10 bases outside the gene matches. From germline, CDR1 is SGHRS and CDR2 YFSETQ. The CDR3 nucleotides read TGCGCCAGCAGCGGGACTAGCGGGAGAAAGAAGGGATACAATGAGCAGTTCTTC. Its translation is CASSGTSGRKKGYNEQFF. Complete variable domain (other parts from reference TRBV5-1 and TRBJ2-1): KAGVTQTPRYLIKTRGQQVTLSCSPISGHRSVSWYQQTPGQGLQFLFEYFSETQRNKGNFPGRFSGRQFSNSRSEMNVSTLELGDSALYLCASSGTSGRKKGYNEQFFGPGTRLTVL.

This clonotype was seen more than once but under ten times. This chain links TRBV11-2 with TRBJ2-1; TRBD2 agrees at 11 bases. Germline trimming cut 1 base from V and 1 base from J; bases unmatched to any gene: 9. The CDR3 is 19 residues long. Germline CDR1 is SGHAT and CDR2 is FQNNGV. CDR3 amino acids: CASSLGLAGNVKSYNEQFF. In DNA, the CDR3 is TGTGCCAGCAGCTTAGGACTAGCGGGAAACGTAAAGTCCTACAATGAGCAGTTCTTC.

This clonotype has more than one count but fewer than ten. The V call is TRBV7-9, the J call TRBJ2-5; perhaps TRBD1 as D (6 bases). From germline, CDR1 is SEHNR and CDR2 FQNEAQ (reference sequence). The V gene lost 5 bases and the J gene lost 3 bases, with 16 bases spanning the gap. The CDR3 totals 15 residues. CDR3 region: CASSPTGSGEETQYF. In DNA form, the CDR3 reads TGTGCCAGCAGCCCCACAGGGTCTGGTGAAGAGACCCAGTACTTC.

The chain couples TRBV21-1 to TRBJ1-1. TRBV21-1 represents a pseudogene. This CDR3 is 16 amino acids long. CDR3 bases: TGTGCCAGCAGCAAAGTGGGTTGGACTATGAACACTGAAGCTTTCTTT. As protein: CASSKVGWTMNTEAFF.

CDR3 nucleotide sequence: TGTGCCAGCAGTCCCCTGAAAACAGGGGGGTCCTACAATGAGCAGTTCTTC. This translates into CASSPLKTGGSYNEQFF. The chain carries TRBV28 and TRBJ2-1, with TRBD1 matching over 8 bases. Germline trimming cut 5 bases from V and 1 base from J; bases unmatched to any gene: 10. The germline CDR1 and CDR2 sequences are MDHEN and SYDVKM. CDR3 size: 17 residues.

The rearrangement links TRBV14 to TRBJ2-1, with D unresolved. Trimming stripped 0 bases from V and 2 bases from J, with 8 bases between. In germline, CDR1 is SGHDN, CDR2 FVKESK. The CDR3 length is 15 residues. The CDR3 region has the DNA TGTGCCAGCAGCCAAGATTCTATGGCCTACAATGAGCAGTTCTTC. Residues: CASSQDSMAYNEQFF.

DNA of the CDR3: TGTGCCAGCAGTCAACAGGGGACGGGGGCCAACGTCCTGACTTTC. Its translation: CASSQQGTGANVLTF. The rearrangement uses TRBV28 and TRBJ2-6; 7 positions match TRBD1. CDR1 and CDR2 (germline): MDHEN, SYDVKM. V shed 5 bases, J shed 4 bases, and the junction held 5 bases outside the gene matches. The CDR3 runs to 15 residues.